These 17 T cell receptor beta chains share one sample of origin, sequenced in a study of CXCR3-negative and CXCR3-positive naive CD8 T cells. The authors made the TRB cDNA libraries by 5' RACE using UMI labels. TCRdb re-called the 5' RACE reads and catalogs CDR3 proteins one per entry, DNA excluded. The listing records tens of thousands of distinct CDR3 sequences. The source material was naive CXCR3- CD8+ T cells from blood. Sample subset: CD45RO-CCR7+CD27+CD95- naive CD8+ T cells lacking CXCR3 (TNR3-). The receptors originated from a human donor in good health. Some clones in this sample may be carry-over from other donors' samples.

The rearrangement joins TRBV3-1 to TRBJ2-5; TCRdb gives TRBD2 as the D gene, but with no DNA this cannot be confirmed. Germline loops: CDR1 LGHDT, CDR2 YNNKEL (reference sequence). CDR3 length: 16 amino acids. The CDR3 sequence is CASSQIAGGGQETQYF.

This chain connects TRBV5-5 to TRBJ2-1; as DNA is missing, the TRBD1 call by TCRdb cannot be tested. The germline V gene has CDR1 SGHKS and CDR2 YYEKEE (reference sequence). The CDR3 contains 14 residues. CDR3 region: CASSLDGTYNEQFF.

V gene TRBV7-9 combines with J gene TRBJ2-1; TCRdb calls TRBD1, which cannot be checked without DNA. The germline gives CDR1 SEHNR, CDR2 FQNEAQ (reference sequence). The CDR3 extends over 17 amino acids. CDR3 loop: CASSFWLDRGKGNEQFF. Drawing the rest from reference TRBV7-9 and TRBJ2-1, the complete variable domain is DTGVSQNPRHKITKRGQNVTFRCDPISEHNRLYWYRQTLGQGPEFLTYFQNEAQLEKSRLLSDRFSAERPKGSFSTLEIQRTEQGDSAMYLCASSFWLDRGKGNEQFFGPGTRLTVL.

The chain is built from TRBV7-3 and TRBJ2-3; TCRdb outputs TRBD1, but without DNA this stays unchecked. Germline CDR1 SGHTA, CDR2 FQGTGA. CDR3 length: 13 amino acids. The CDR3 sequence: CASSRWRGDTQYF.

The gene calls are TRBV2 and TRBJ2-5; there is no DNA to check the TCRdb D call of TRBD1. CDR1 is SNHLY, CDR2 FYNNEI, per germline. This CDR3 contains 14 residues. The CDR3 loop reads CASRAGGSRETQYF.

This chain connects TRBV7-6 to TRBJ1-6; with no DNA, the TCRdb D assignment of TRBD1 cannot be verified. The CDR3 runs to 15 residues. The germline CDR1 and CDR2 sequences are SGHVS and FNYEAQ. The CDR3 reads CASSTSGGADSPLHF. Supplemented by reference TRBV7-6 and TRBJ1-6, the full variable domain reads GAGVSQSPRYKVTKRGQDVALRCDPISGHVSLYWYRQALGQGPEFLTYFNYEAQQDKSGLPNDRFSAERPEGSISTLTIQRTEQRDSAMYRCASSTSGGADSPLHFGNGTRLTVT.

Here the CDR3 reads CASSPRTSGRRETQYF. V is TRBV13 and J is TRBJ2-5; TCRdb designates TRBD2, a call that cannot be tested without DNA. Germline V gives CDR1 PRHDT, CDR2 FYEKMQ (reference sequence). There are 16 residues in the CDR3. Using reference TRBV13 and TRBJ2-5 for the parts outside the CDR3, the full variable domain is AAGVIQSPRHLIKEKRETATLKCYPIPRHDTVYWYQQGPGQDPQFLISFYEKMQSDKGSIPDRFSAQQFSDYHSELNMSSLELGDSALYFCASSPRTSGRRETQYFGPGTRLLVL.

V gene TRBV5-1 combines with J gene TRBJ2-7; the D gene TCRdb calls, TRBD1, cannot be checked with no DNA. This CDR3 region has 18 residues. Germline V gene lookup returns CDR1 SGHRS and CDR2 YFSETQ. CDR3 in amino acids: CASSLAGDRAIGVYEQYF.

The chain couples TRBV20-1 to TRBJ2-7; with no DNA, the TCRdb D assignment of TRBD2 cannot be verified. The CDR3 sequence is 17 residues long. Per germline, CDR1 DFQATT and CDR2 SNEGSKA (reference sequence). CDR3 protein: CSAREVWTSGRDYEQYF.

The chain recombines TRBV25-1 with TRBJ2-7; TCRdb gives TRBD2 as the D gene, but with no DNA this cannot be confirmed. This CDR3 has 15 amino acids. The germline V gene encodes CDR1 MGHDK and CDR2 SYGVNS. CDR3 residues: CASSALAGASYEQYF.

The chain combines TRBV7-9 with TRBJ2-2; the TRBD1 assignment by TCRdb is unverifiable without DNA. Germline CDR1 reads SEHNR; CDR2 reads FQNEAQ (reference sequence). The CDR3 has 13 amino acids. CDR3 residues: CAGGDRITGELFF. The variable domain in full, completed from reference TRBV7-9 and TRBJ2-2, reads DTGVSQNPRHKITKRGQNVTFRCDPISEHNRLYWYRQTLGQGPEFLTYFQNEAQLEKSRLLSDRFSAERPKGSFSTLEIQRTEQGDSAMYLCAGGDRITGELFFGEGSRLTVL.

The chain employs TRBV29-1 and TRBJ2-2; TCRdb outputs TRBD2, but without DNA this stays unchecked. This CDR3 region has 18 residues. Germline V gene lookup returns CDR1 SQVTM and CDR2 ANQGSEA. The CDR3 loop is CSVEDLQASGSNTGELFF.

The rearrangement uses TRBV29-1 and TRBJ2-1; the D call of TRBD2 rests on TCRdb alone, since no DNA is present to check it. Germline V CDR1 and CDR2: SQVTM, ANQGSEA. The CDR3 totals 15 residues. The CDR3 protein is CSVAPSRGGVNEQFF.

This sequence joins TRBV4-3 and TRBJ2-7; TCRdb picks TRBD1, but there is no DNA to check that call. Looked up from germline, CDR1 is LGHNA and CDR2 is YSLEER. The CDR3 sequence is 15 residues long. CDR3 amino acids: CASSQDSAGVYEQYF.

V usage is TRBV28 and J usage is TRBJ2-7; there is no DNA to check the TCRdb D call of TRBD2. The CDR3 runs to 14 residues. The germline CDR1 and CDR2 sequences are MDHEN and SYDVKM. The CDR3 loop is CASSPRTARWEQYF.

This chain links TRBV7-9 with TRBJ2-1; the TCRdb D gene call, TRBD1, has no DNA to confirm it. This CDR3 has 15 residues. The germline V gene has CDR1 SEHNR and CDR2 FQNEAQ (reference sequence). The CDR3 is CASSSDRVSYNEQFF. The whole variable domain, filled in from reference TRBV7-9 and TRBJ2-1, reads DTGVSQNPRHKITKRGQNVTFRCDPISEHNRLYWYRQTLGQGPEFLTYFQNEAQLEKSRLLSDRFSAERPKGSFSTLEIQRTEQGDSAMYLCASSSDRVSYNEQFFGPGTRLTVL.

This sequence joins TRBV29-1 and TRBJ2-1; lacking DNA, the TRBD2 call made by TCRdb goes unchecked. Germline V CDR1 and CDR2: SQVTM, ANQGSEA. There are 17 residues in the CDR3. CDR3 residues: CSVEGMDTEGTYNEQFF.